The 9 T cell receptor beta chains in this list originate from one sample, sequenced in a study of cytomegalovirus exposure and HLA in healthy donors. This PCR relied on a set of 60 Vbeta primers and 13 Jbeta primers. The table came from immunoSEQ multiplex PCR; TCRdb's copy has only in-frame clones and leaves some out. The sample totals fewer than 150,000 clones. Specimen: PBMCs. The receptor source for this set is a man in his forties in good health and CMV-seronegative.

The rearrangement links TRBV7-9 to TRBJ2-5, with D perhaps matching TRBD2 (6 bases). The CDR3 is made up of 15 amino acids. V shed 1 base and J shed 2 bases, with 11 bases lying between them. The germline gives CDR1 SEHNR, CDR2 FQNEAQ (reference sequence). The CDR3 sequence: CASSLGGGLQETQYF. CDR3 coding DNA: TGTGCCAGCAGCTTAGGAGGCGGACTACAAGAGACCCAGTACTTC.

The CDR3 here is CASSLKGGEAFF. The CDR3, as DNA: TGTGCCAGCAGCTTGAAAGGAGGAGAAGCTTTCTTT. The V gene is TRBV5-4, the J gene TRBJ1-1; unclear D gene. The CDR3 consists of 12 residues. V shed 1 base and J shed 8 bases, with 9 bases lying between them. CDR1 and CDR2 (germline): SGHNT, YYREEE (reference sequence).

V usage is TRBV9 and J usage is TRBJ2-5, with D unclear. The CDR3 length is 14 residues. The germline gives CDR1 SGDLS, CDR2 YYNGEE. The V and J ends lost 0 bases and 1 base respectively, with 7 bases between them. The CDR3 spells CASSVGNSQETQYF. CDR3 nucleotides: TGTGCCAGCAGCGTAGGGAACAGCCAAGAGACCCAGTACTTC.

A word on this clone: Sequence at one end of the junction differs from germline and may be a read error. This chain joins TRBV5-6 and TRBJ1-4; perhaps TRBD1 as D (5 bases). Per germline, CDR1 SGHDT and CDR2 YYEEEE. This CDR3 contains 13 residues. The chain's CDR3 is CASSLAGIGGVLF. The DNA for the CDR3 is TGTGCCAGCAGCTTGGCCGGAATCGGGGGGGTCCTTTTT.

V is TRBV27 and J is TRBJ2-5; maybe TRBD1 (6 bases). The J call is doubtful: the DNA matches TRBJ2-7 better. Per the germline V gene, CDR1 is MNHEY and CDR2 is SMNVEV (reference sequence). CDR3 length: 14 residues. The CDR3 spells CASSLGQRVNEQYF. As DNA, the CDR3 is TGTGCCAGCAGTTTAGGACAGAGGGTTAACGAGCAGTACTTC.

DNA for the CDR3: TGTGCCAGCAGCGTTGGGGGGGCGACCCACGAGCAGTACTTC. It specifies CASSVGGATHEQYF. The chain carries TRBV9 and TRBJ2-7, with D tentatively TRBD2 (7 bases). Germline values: CDR1 SGDLS, CDR2 YYNGEE. The CDR3 contains 14 residues. Between the trimmed V and J ends, which lost 2 bases and 5 bases, there was a span of 14 bases.

The J gene is TRBJ2-7, the V gene TRBV7-2; 10 positions agree with TRBD1. With 5 bases clipped from V and 2 bases from J, the junction kept 3 bases outside the gene matches. This CDR3 is built from 14 residues. Germline V CDR1 and CDR2: SGHTA, FQGNSA. CDR3 bases: TGTGCCAGCAGCCAAGACAGGGGGCCCTACGAGCAGTACTTC. Its translation is CASSQDRGPYEQYF.

This CDR3 reads CASSLAGQGSSYEQYF. DNA of the CDR3: TGCGCCAGCAGCTTGGCGGGACAGGGGAGCTCCTACGAGCAGTACTTC. V usage is TRBV5-1 and J usage is TRBJ2-7, with 10 bases that match TRBD1. CDR1 is SGHRS, CDR2 YFSETQ, per germline. The CDR3 contains 16 residues. V shed 0 bases, J shed 0 bases, and the junction held 3 bases outside the gene matches.

The V and J genes are TRBV19 and TRBJ1-2; D may be TRBD1 (6 bases). The CDR3 runs to 14 residues. In germline, CDR1 is LNHDA, CDR2 SQIVND (reference sequence). V was cut by 3 bases and J by 7 bases, with 15 bases left in between. The CDR3: CASSIGGAPFGYTF. For the CDR3, the DNA is TGTGCCAGTAGTATTGGGGGCGCTCCTTTTGGCTACACCTTC.